Presented here are 23 T cell receptor beta chains from one specimen sequenced in a study of blood T cell repertoires in COVID-19. Using immunoSEQ multiplex PCR, the repertoire was profiled, and TCRdb retains in-frame clones only, with some absent. The table shows approximately 270,000 clones, with 75% to 90% occurring only once. The sequencing sample was made of PBMCs or T cells enriched from blood (not recorded which). These receptor sequences come from a woman aged 25 to 39 who had recovered from COVID-19.

This rearrangement joins TRBV12-3 or TRBV12-4 to TRBJ1-2; D uncertain. The CDR3 sequence is 13 residues long. V gave up 1 base and J gave up 8 bases, with 11 bases separating them. The CDR3 spells CASSLGGTMGYTF. CDR3 sequence (DNA): TGTGCCAGCAGTTTAGGCGGAACTATGGGCTACACCTTC.

This clone was recorded only once. CDR3 DNA: TGCAGTGCTAGTGGGTCTGGGAGCTCGTCGGTTGAGCCCCAGCATTTT. It specifies CSASGSGSSSVEPQHF. The chain combines TRBV20-1 with TRBJ1-5; D not certain. Trimming left V 3 bases short and J 8 bases short, with 23 bases between. The germline gives CDR1 DFQATT, CDR2 SNEGSKA (reference sequence). There are 16 residues in the CDR3.

The chain uses TRBV6-5 and TRBJ2-5; TRBD1 aligns across 8 bases. This CDR3 comprises 12 residues. The J segment lost 7 bases and the V segment lost 6 bases, leaving 4 bases of the junction unmatched. In germline, CDR1 is MNHEY, CDR2 SVGAGI. CDR3 sequence: CASSPDRGTQYF. The CDR3 DNA follows: TGTGCCAGCAGCCCCGACAGGGGGACCCAGTACTTC.

The V call is TRBV18, the J call TRBJ2-7; 10 bases map to TRBD2. CDR3 size: 14 residues. The junction had 2 bases not matched to a gene; V was cut back by 3 bases and J by 3 bases. The germline V gene encodes CDR1 KGHSH and CDR2 LQKENI. In DNA form, the CDR3 reads TGTGCCAGCTCACCGGGACTAGCGAGCTACGAGCAGTACTTC. It encodes CASSPGLASYEQYF.

This clone was counted a single time. The V call is TRBV6-4, the J call TRBJ1-1, with D uncertain. The germline V gene encodes CDR1 MRHNA and CDR2 SNTAGT. V lost 4 bases and J lost 5, with 8 bases in between. The CDR3 extends over 12 amino acids. Here the CDR3 DNA reads TGTGCCAGCAGTGGAGGAGGGACTGAAGCTTTCTTT. The encoded protein is CASSGGGTEAFF.

This clone was found a few times. The rearrangement uses TRBV7-9 and TRBJ1-1; D might be TRBD1 (5 bases). V was cut by 5 bases and J by 4 bases, with 17 bases left in between. Germline V gives CDR1 SEHNR, CDR2 FQNEAQ (reference sequence). The CDR3 has 15 residues. CDR3 loop: CASSRSGLGGTEAFF. The CDR3 DNA sequence: TGTGCCAGCAGCCGGTCGGGACTCGGGGGCACTGAAGCTTTCTTT.

The J gene is TRBJ1-4, the V gene TRBV19, with D perhaps TRBD1 (6 bases). Germline V gives CDR1 LNHDA, CDR2 SQIVND (reference sequence). This CDR3 contains 15 residues. The CDR3 region is CASSPTGTRNEKLFF. CDR3 nucleotide sequence: TGTGCTTCTAGCCCCACCGGGACACGTAATGAAAAACTGTTTTTT.

V is TRBV29-1 and J is TRBJ2-2; TRBD1 matches at 7 bases. The CDR3 is 14 amino acids. The germline V gene has CDR1 SQVTM and CDR2 ANQGSEA. Unmatched junction bases numbered 3, after V lost 5 bases and J lost 0 bases. CDR3 loop: CSVSGQANTGELFF. The CDR3 DNA reads TGCAGCGTTTCTGGACAGGCGAACACCGGGGAGCTGTTTTTT.

This sequence joins TRBV25-1 and TRBJ2-7; TRBD2 matches 13 bases. Germline V gene lookup returns CDR1 MGHDK and CDR2 SYGVNS. This CDR3 has 17 residues. The junction had 10 bases not matched to a gene; V was cut back by 6 bases and J by 2 bases. Written as DNA, the CDR3 is TGTGCCAGCAGATCCCCGGGACTAGCGGGAAGCGCCTACGAGCAGTACTTC. The encoded protein is CASRSPGLAGSAYEQYF.

A note on this clone: The sample carries other DNA sequences with the same CDR3. This rearrangement joins TRBV25-1 to TRBJ2-3; weak D call: TRBD1 (5 bases). The V gene's germline CDR1 is MGHDK and CDR2 SYGVNS. Trimming removed 3 bases from V and 0 bases from J, with 7 bases in between. This CDR3 is built from 14 residues. The CDR3 bases are TGTGCCAGCAGTGACACAGGAAGCACAGATACGCAGTATTTT. Residues: CASSDTGSTDTQYF. Combining the CDR3 with reference TRBV25-1 and TRBJ2-3 gives the whole variable domain EADIYQTPRYLVIGTGKKITLECSQTMGHDKMYWYQQDPGMELHLIHYSYGVNSTEKGDLSSESTVSRIRTEHFPLTLESARPSHTSQYLCASSDTGSTDTQYFGPGTRLTVL.

The chain carries TRBV5-1 and TRBJ2-7; 9 nucleotides agree with TRBD2. V dropped 1 base and J dropped 3; count of bases not matched to a gene: 2. Germline-derived CDR1 and CDR2 are SGHRS and YFSETQ. This CDR3 is built from 14 residues. The DNA of the CDR3 is TGCGCCAGCAGCTTGCTAGCGGGAAACTACGAGCAGTACTTC. Protein: CASSLLAGNYEQYF.

The genes are TRBV30 and TRBJ1-2, with D perhaps matching TRBD1 (6 bases). Trimming cost V 8 bases and J 8 bases, with 33 bases left between them. The V gene's germline CDR1 is GTSNPN and CDR2 SVGIG (reference sequence). This CDR3 is built from 17 residues. The CDR3 region is CASNLHRSGGRPEGYTF. As DNA, the CDR3 is TGTGCCAGCAACCTCCATCGTTCCGGGGGGCGTCCGGAGGGCTACACCTTC.

J is TRBJ2-1 and V is TRBV19, with 9 bases lining up with TRBD2. This CDR3 is built from 15 residues. Unmatched junction bases numbered 4, after V lost 3 bases and J lost 4 bases. CDR1 LNHDA and CDR2 SQIVND come from the germline V gene (reference sequence). CDR3 DNA sequence: TGTGCCAGTAGTATCCGAGCGGGGGGATACAATGAGCAGTTCTTC. This sequence encodes CASSIRAGGYNEQFF.

V usage is TRBV27 and J usage is TRBJ1-2, with 8 bases identical to TRBD1. The CDR3 is 14 residues long. Unmatched junction bases numbered 11, after V lost 6 bases and J lost 8 bases. Germline assignment: CDR1 MNHEY and CDR2 SMNVEV (reference sequence). The CDR3: CASSHQGAQGGYTF. CDR3 nucleotide sequence: TGTGCCAGCAGCCACCAGGGGGCGCAGGGCGGCTACACCTTC.

The V call is TRBV7-3, the J call TRBJ1-2; D unresolved. The V end lost 5 bases, the J end lost 8 bases, and 15 bases lay between the germline ends. This CDR3 comprises 13 residues. Per the germline V gene, CDR1 is SGHTA and CDR2 is FQGTGA. CDR3 residues: CASSLDAGGGYTF. The CDR3 nucleotides are TGTGCCAGCAGCCTAGACGCGGGAGGCGGCTACACCTTC.

This chain joins TRBV7-2 and TRBJ2-3; 10 bases map to TRBD1. The CDR3 contains 16 residues. Losses at the gene ends were 1 base for V and 2 bases for J; bases not matched to a gene: 3. Per the germline V gene, CDR1 is SGHTA and CDR2 is FQGNSA. The CDR3 loop reads CASSLGGTGVTDTQYF. In DNA form, the CDR3 reads TGTGCCAGCAGCTTAGGGGGGACAGGGGTCACAGATACGCAGTATTTT.

The chain couples TRBV4-1 to TRBJ2-7; no definite D call. The CDR3 sequence is 18 residues long. Germline V lookup: CDR1 MGHRA, CDR2 YSYEKL. Trimming cost V 5 bases and J 2 bases, with 25 bases left between them. The CDR3 DNA reads as TGCGCCAGCAGCTCCACCGGCGGCAAGAACGCATTTACCTACGAGCAGTACTTC. It yields the protein CASSSTGGKNAFTYEQYF.

The rearrangement uses TRBV7-2 and TRBJ1-1, with TRBD1 matching over 8 bases. Trimming removed 2 bases from V and 11 bases from J; junction bases left unmatched: 10. This CDR3 region has 14 residues. Germline V gene sequence: CDR1 SGHTA, CDR2 FQGNSA. CDR3 sequence reads: CASSLRAGQGEAFF. In nucleotides, the CDR3 is TGTGCCAGCAGCTTACGAGCCGGACAGGGTGAGGCTTTCTTT.

The rearrangement joins TRBV2 to TRBJ1-5; D is unclear. The length of the CDR3 is 17 residues. Germline CDR1 is SNHLY and CDR2 is FYNNEI. Between the trimmed V and J ends, which lost 3 bases and 0 bases, there was a span of 15 bases. Here the CDR3 reads CASSDSVGLLSNQPQHF. CDR3 bases: TGTGCCAGCAGTGATTCTGTAGGACTACTTAGCAATCAGCCCCAGCATTTT.

The V gene is TRBV11-2, the J gene TRBJ1-2, with 8 positions matching TRBD1. The CDR3 has 13 residues. CDR1 is SGHAT and CDR2 is FQNNGV in the germline V gene. With 5 bases clipped from V and 2 bases from J, the junction kept 1 base outside the gene matches. CDR3 in DNA: TGTGCCAGCAGCGACAGGGGCAACTATGGCTACACCTTC. This sequence encodes CASSDRGNYGYTF.

V usage is TRBV27 and J usage is TRBJ2-5; the D gene is possibly TRBD2 (6 bases). The CDR3 contains 17 residues. Germline V gene lookup returns CDR1 MNHEY and CDR2 SMNVEV (reference sequence). V was cut by 1 base and J by 2 bases, with 17 bases left in between. The CDR3 is CASSLYAGRGEQETQYF. As DNA, the CDR3 is TGTGCCAGCAGTTTATATGCCGGGAGAGGAGAACAAGAGACCCAGTACTTC.

The chain has TRBV7-2 and TRBJ1-1; 7 bases match TRBD1. V dropped 8 bases and J dropped 1; count of bases not matched to a gene: 10. Per germline, CDR1 SGHTA and CDR2 FQGNSA. The CDR3 is made up of 15 amino acids. In nucleotides, the CDR3 is TGTGCCAGCGAGACAGGGACCATGAGGAACACTGAAGCTTTCTTT. Amino acids: CASETGTMRNTEAFF.

J is TRBJ1-1 and V is TRBV7-3; 8 bases match TRBD1. This CDR3 region has 16 residues. Germline V gene lookup returns CDR1 SGHTA and CDR2 FQGTGA. V was clipped by 2 bases and J by 3 bases; unmatched bases: 8. CDR3 amino acids: CASSLAPRGRDTEAFF. Written as DNA, the CDR3 is TGTGCCAGCAGCTTAGCGCCCAGGGGGCGCGACACTGAAGCTTTCTTT.